Listed below are T cell receptor beta chains from one sample, sequenced in a study of PD-1 blockade in classical Hodgkin lymphoma. Sequencing was performed with immunoSEQ multiplex PCR; in TCRdb, only in-frame clones are kept and a portion is missing. The sample lists 90,000 to 140,000 clones, roughly 90% seen once, with 15% to 20% in the top ten. The sequenced sample was peripheral blood mononuclear cells (PBMCs), obtained before the fourth cycle of nivolumab. The receptors come from a human donor with classical Hodgkin lymphoma. Both conserved end residues are part of each CDR3. Fields, in order: J gene, D gene, V gene, clone size, CDR3 DNA, CDR3 protein. D genes are given only for firm matches. Clone size, where shown, is once, few, many, or a class for clones that have expanded.

J: TRBJ2-7; D: NA; V: TRBV5-4; size: NA; DNA: TGTGCCAGCAGCATGGACGGAAGCTCCTACGAGCAGTACTTC; CDR3: CASSMDGSSYEQYF
J: TRBJ1-4; D: NA; V: TRBV6-4; size: NA; DNA: TGTGCCAGCAGTCCGAAGGGCGTTCGAGGCGAAAAACTGTTTTTT; CDR3: CASSPKGVRGEKLFF
J: TRBJ1-4; D: TRBD1; V: TRBV6-5; size: NA; DNA: TGTGCCAGCAGTTACTCGGACAGGGACCATGAAAAACTGTTTTTT; CDR3: CASSYSDRDHEKLFF
J: TRBJ2-5; D: TRBD2; V: TRBV18; size: once; DNA: TGTGCCAGCTCGGCCGGGACTAGCGGCCAAGAGACCCAGTACTTC; CDR3: CASSAGTSGQETQYF
J: TRBJ1-2; D: TRBD1; V: TRBV6-5; size: NA; DNA: TGTGCCAGCAGCCTCACTTTCGACAGGGACTATGGCTACACCTTC; CDR3: CASSLTFDRDYGYTF
J: TRBJ1-1; D: NA; V: TRBV19; size: NA; DNA: TGTGCCAGTAGTATATCCGGGATGGGGGAGCCTGAAGCTTTCTTT; CDR3: CASSISGMGEPEAFF
J: TRBJ1-1; D: NA; V: TRBV11-2; size: once; DNA: TGTGCCAGCAGCTTTACAGGACGGAACACTGAAGCTTTCTTT; CDR3: CASSFTGRNTEAFF
J: TRBJ2-1; D: TRBD1; V: TRBV18; size: NA; DNA: TGTGCCAGCTCACCAACCGGGACAGAGGAGCAGTTCTTC; CDR3: CASSPTGTEEQFF
J: TRBJ2-7; D: NA; V: TRBV4-1; size: NA; DNA: TGCGCCAGCAGCCAAAGGGTTTCCGACCCCTACGAGCAGTACTTC; CDR3: CASSQRVSDPYEQYF
J: TRBJ1-1; D: NA; V: TRBV29-1; size: once; DNA: TGCAGCGGGATGGGCAGGGGAAACACTGAAGCTTTCTTT; CDR3: CSGMGRGNTEAFF
J: TRBJ2-2; D: NA; V: TRBV5-1; size: NA; DNA: TGCGCCAGCGCAATACGCTGGGGGTCGACAGAGAACACCGGGGAGCTGTTTTTT; CDR3: CASAIRWGSTENTGELFF
J: TRBJ1-5; D: NA; V: TRBV28; size: once; DNA: TGTGCCACGGCGGGAGGCCAGCCCCAGCATTTT; CDR3: CATAGGQPQHF
J: TRBJ1-5; D: NA; V: TRBV12-1; size: NA; DNA: TGTGCCAGGGTGTACGTGGGCCGGGGCCGTGGGAGTGGACAGCCCCAGCATTTT; CDR3: CARVYVGRGRGSGQPQHF
J: TRBJ2-7; D: TRBD1; V: TRBV19; size: NA; DNA: TGTGCCAGTAGTATGCGGACAGGGATCCACGAGCAGTACTTC; CDR3: CASSMRTGIHEQYF
J: TRBJ2-5; D: NA; V: TRBV15; size: NA; DNA: TGTGCCACCAGCAGAAACAGGGTTGGGGAGACCCAGTACTTC; CDR3: CATSRNRVGETQYF
J: TRBJ2-4; D: NA; V: TRBV6-1; size: NA; DNA: TGTGCCAGCAGTGAAGATACTTATGGTGGCCCCATGATAAAGCGTATGTACATTCAGTACTTC; CDR3: CASSEDTYGGPMIKRMYIQYF
J: TRBJ2-5; D: TRBD2; V: TRBV11-2; size: NA; DNA: TGTGCCAGCAGCCGACGTAGCGGGGGGGCCCAAGAGACCCAGTACTTC; CDR3: CASSRRSGGAQETQYF
J: TRBJ2-3; D: TRBD2; V: TRBV18; size: once; DNA: TGTGCCAGCTCACCATTCACTAGCGGGACCACAGATACGCAGTATTTT; CDR3: CASSPFTSGTTDTQYF
J: TRBJ2-7; D: NA; V: TRBV5-1; size: NA; DNA: TGCGCCAGCAGCTTTGGGGGAGTCTACGAGCAGTACTTC; CDR3: CASSFGGVYEQYF
J: TRBJ2-1; D: NA; V: TRBV28; size: few; DNA: TGTGCCAGCACCCAACCTAGCTTCAACAATGAGCAGTTCTTC; CDR3: CASTQPSFNNEQFF
J: TRBJ2-5; D: NA; V: TRBV5-5; size: NA; DNA: TGTGCCAGCAGCTTGGAGGGTGGTGCGGAGACCCAGTACTTC; CDR3: CASSLEGGAETQYF
J: TRBJ1-1; D: NA; V: TRBV6-5; size: NA; DNA: TGTGCCAGCATCCCAGGGACAAGTGGTGAAGCTTTCTTT; CDR3: CASIPGTSGEAFF
J: TRBJ2-2; D: TRBD2; V: TRBV5-6; size: NA; DNA: TGTGCCAGCAGCAGGTGGAGTAGCGGGAGGGCCGCGGGGGAGCTGTTTTTT; CDR3: CASSRWSSGRAAGELFF
J: TRBJ2-1; D: TRBD2; V: TRBV7-9; size: NA; DNA: TGTGCCAGCAGCTTAGCGTCGGGACTAGCGGGAGGCTCCTACAATGAGCAGTTCTTC; CDR3: CASSLASGLAGGSYNEQFF
J: TRBJ1-1; D: TRBD1; V: TRBV19; size: NA; DNA: TGTGCCAGTACTACGCGGGACAGCGTCACTGAAGCTTTCTTT; CDR3: CASTTRDSVTEAFF
J: TRBJ2-7; D: NA; V: TRBV5-1; size: once; DNA: TGCGCCAGCAGCTTACTAGCCGCCTACGAGCAGTACTTC; CDR3: CASSLLAAYEQYF
J: TRBJ1-3; D: TRBD1; V: TRBV16; size: NA; DNA: TGTGCCAGCAGCCAGCAGGGGGCGCAAGGAAACACCATATATTTT; CDR3: CASSQQGAQGNTIYF
J: TRBJ1-3; D: NA; V: TRBV6-5; size: NA; DNA: TGTGCCAGCAGTTACAAAGCAGGAGGAAACACCATATATTTT; CDR3: CASSYKAGGNTIYF
J: TRBJ2-1; D: NA; V: TRBV2; size: NA; DNA: TGTGCCAGCAGACGCCAAGGAGCCATCAATGAGCAGTTCTTC; CDR3: CASRRQGAINEQFF
J: TRBJ1-6; D: NA; V: TRBV2; size: NA; DNA: TGTGCCAGCAGTGAGGGCAGTAATAATTCACCCCTCCACTTT; CDR3: CASSEGSNNSPLHF
J: TRBJ2-2; D: TRBD1; V: TRBV30; size: NA; DNA: TGTGCCTGTATAAACAGGGGACAGAACACCGGGGAGCTGTTTTTT; CDR3: CACINRGQNTGELFF
J: TRBJ2-3; D: NA; V: TRBV11-2; size: NA; DNA: TGTGCCAGCAGCTTTAGGCCGGGACTTCCAGATACGCAGTATTTT; CDR3: CASSFRPGLPDTQYF
J: TRBJ1-2; D: TRBD1; V: TRBV10-3; size: NA; DNA: TGTGCCATCGGGACAGGGGGCTGGGATGGCTACACCTTC; CDR3: CAIGTGGWDGYTF
J: TRBJ1-1; D: NA; V: TRBV27; size: NA; DNA: TGTGCCAGCAGTTTTTTAGGTATGGGCACTGAAGCTTTCTTT; CDR3: CASSFLGMGTEAFF
J: TRBJ1-3; D: NA; V: TRBV30; size: NA; DNA: TGTGCCTGGAGGGACTTCGCTGGAAACACCATATATTTT; CDR3: CAWRDFAGNTIYF
J: TRBJ1-3; D: NA; V: TRBV5-6; size: NA; DNA: TGTGCCAGCAGCTTGGCTGGAGTCAGTAGTTTCTCTGGAAACACCATATATTTT; CDR3: CASSLAGVSSFSGNTIYF
J: TRBJ1-1; D: TRBD1; V: TRBV18; size: NA; DNA: TGTGCCAGCTCCCCGGACAGGGAGGTTGGTGAAGCTTTCTTT; CDR3: CASSPDREVGEAFF
J: TRBJ2-3; D: NA; V: TRBV6-5; size: NA; DNA: TGTGCCAGCAGTTATAGGTCCAGCGGGCTACCAGATACGCAGTATTTT; CDR3: CASSYRSSGLPDTQYF
J: TRBJ2-1; D: NA; V: TRBV7-9; size: NA; DNA: TGTGCCAGCAGCGAAACCGGGACAATCTTCGGCAATGAGCAGTTCTTC; CDR3: CASSETGTIFGNEQFF
J: TRBJ1-2; D: NA; V: TRBV5-6; size: NA; DNA: TGTGCCAGCAGCTTGGCCAACAGAAACTATGGCTACACCTTC; CDR3: CASSLANRNYGYTF
J: TRBJ1-2; D: TRBD1; V: TRBV7-9; size: NA; DNA: TGTGCCAGCAGCCTAGATCAGGGGGGAGGCTACACCTTC; CDR3: CASSLDQGGGYTF